The 6 T cell receptor beta chains reported below all come from one sample, sequenced in a study of shared clonotypes between healthy human individuals (dated by TCRdb to the early 2020s). To prepare the library, the immunoSEQ multiplex PCR assay was applied. TCRdb retrieved this table from immuneACCESS and kept in-frame rearrangements only. Not all clones are present; in checked studies, unresolved V genes account for under half, and no reason is known for the remainder. The sample yields some 1.5 million clones; more than 95% were counted once. The ten largest clones represent roughly 1.1% of the sample. Sequenced material: naive CD4+ T cells sorted from blood. Interpreted using the paper, the cell subset or site label stands for: CD45RA+ positively selected. Every receptor here comes from a man aged 30-40 years in good health.

The J gene is TRBJ2-3, the V gene TRBV11-2; either TRBD1 or TRBD2 may supply D (5 bases each). This CDR3 has 15 amino acids. Trimming cost V 2 bases and J 4 bases, with 13 bases left between them. The germline gives CDR1 SGHAT, CDR2 FQNNGV. DNA of the CDR3: TGTGCCAGCAGCTTATGGGTGGGACGGCCAGATACGCAGTATTTT. Amino acids: CASSLWVGRPDTQYF. Supplemented by reference TRBV11-2 and TRBJ2-3, the full variable domain reads EAGVAQSPRYKIIEKRQSVAFWCNPISGHATLYWYQQILGQGPKLLIQFQNNGVVDDSQLPKDRFSAERLKGVDSTLKIQPAKLEDSAVYLCASSLWVGRPDTQYFGPGTRLTVL.

The chain employs TRBV4-1 and TRBJ1-4; D unclear. The CDR3 extends over 15 amino acids. CDR1 is MGHRA, CDR2 YSYEKL, per germline. V lost 1 base and J 7 bases, leaving 13 bases between the germline ends. The CDR3 nucleotides are TGCGCCAGCAGCCAAGTGTCGGTGAAAGTTGAAAAACTGTTTTTT. It specifies CASSQVSVKVEKLFF.

This clone was picked up one time. A junction boundary mismatches the germline segment, possibly from a read error. The chain uses TRBV27 and TRBJ1-5; possibly TRBD1 for D (5 bases). This CDR3 spans 15 amino acids. Per the germline V gene, CDR1 is MNHEY and CDR2 is SMNVEV (reference sequence). The CDR3 DNA is TGTGCCAGCATTTTACCCCCAGGGAAACATCAGCCCCAGCATTTT. As protein: CASILPPGKHQPQHF.

This chain links TRBV18 with TRBJ2-2, with 8 bases fitting TRBD2. The V and J ends lost 4 bases and 5 bases, in that order; junction bases with no gene match: 3. The germline V gene has CDR1 KGHSH and CDR2 LQKENI. This CDR3 is 14 amino acids long. The CDR3 spells CASSRTGGTGELFF. The CDR3 bases are TGTGCCAGCTCACGAACGGGAGGGACCGGGGAGCTGTTTTTT.

CDR3 protein: CASSLDRVNYGYTF. In nucleotides, the CDR3 is TGTGCCAGCAGCCTTGACAGGGTTAACTATGGCTACACCTTC. The gene calls are TRBV7-2 and TRBJ1-2, with 7 positions matching TRBD1. The V gene's germline CDR1 is SGHTA and CDR2 FQGNSA. Unmatched junction bases numbered 4, after V lost 5 bases and J lost 1 base. The CDR3 sequence is 14 residues long.

V and J are TRBV7-6 and TRBJ2-6; D not certain. This CDR3 spans 16 amino acids. V was shortened by 4 bases and J by 0 bases, with 10 bases between the two germline ends. CDR1 is SGHVS and CDR2 is FNYEAQ in the germline V gene. The CDR3 DNA follows: TGTGCCAGCAGCTCCCCGGCCCGCTCTGGGGCCAACGTCCTGACTTTC. It translates to CASSSPARSGANVLTF.